This TCR beta chain was sequenced for a study of cytomegalovirus exposure and HLA in healthy donors. Findings and caveats of the study: Several of the most significant clusters appeared, in a later analysis, to be linked to common viral pathogens. Earlier findings revealed that most TCR beta V segments proved productive either about 87% or about 30% of the time. Overall, approximately 150 TCR beta chains were annotated as cytomegalovirus-associated.

Amplification used 60 Vbeta primers and 13 Jbeta primers. Sequencing was performed with immunoSEQ multiplex PCR; in TCRdb, only in-frame clones are kept and a portion is missing. The sample holds some 190,000 clones, 70% to 90% seen once. Germline lookup yields CDR1 SGHTA and CDR2 FQGNSA. The V segment lost 3 bases and the J segment 1 base; nucleotides outside the gene matches: 2. This CDR3 contains 15 residues. Of note for this clone: Its antigen is unknown.

Sequencing used PBMCs. This chain connects TRBV7-2 to TRBJ2-1, with 8 bases matching TRBD2. The TCR was taken from a male donor in good health and CMV-seronegative. CDR3 amino acids: CASSFTGGSYNEQFF. The CDR3 coding sequence is TGTGCCAGCAGCTTCACGGGGGGGTCCTACAATGAGCAGTTCTTC.